A selection of T cell receptor beta chains follows, all from one sample in a study of T cells in Graves' hyperthyroidism and ophthalmopathy. TCRdb re-called the multiplex PCR reads with MiXCR, one entry per CDR3 protein. The sample shows 350,000 to 500,000 distinct CDR3 sequences, roughly 13% of them seen only once. The sequencing input was blood. The receptors come from a woman aged 18-29 years with Graves' hyperthyroidism. Both conserved end residues are part of each CDR3. Fields, in order: clone size, V gene, D gene, J gene, CDR3 DNA, CDR3 protein. The D gene is left open where the match is weak. Only some rows state a clone size, as once, few, many or a class for expanded clones.

abundance: NA
v_gene: TRBV9
d_gene: NA
j_gene: TRBJ2-2
CDR3nt: TGTGCCAGCAGCGACTCCCGTGATTACCAGGGTCCAGGGGAGCTGTTTTTT
CDR3aa: CASSDSRDYQGPGELFF

abundance: NA
v_gene: TRBV11-2
d_gene: NA
j_gene: TRBJ1-6
CDR3nt: TGTGCCAGCAGCTTATACTATAATTCACCCCTCCACTTT
CDR3aa: CASSLYYNSPLHF

abundance: many
v_gene: TRBV4-1
d_gene: TRBD1
j_gene: TRBJ1-2
CDR3nt: TGCGCCAGCAGCCCCGGACAGGGCCTAAGGGGAGGTGGCTACACCTTC
CDR3aa: CASSPGQGLRGGGYTF

abundance: many
v_gene: TRBV28
d_gene: TRBD1
j_gene: TRBJ2-5
CDR3nt: TGTGCCAGCAGCTATAGCCAGGGGGCCGAGACCCAGTACTTC
CDR3aa: CASSYSQGAETQYF

abundance: many
v_gene: TRBV2
d_gene: NA
j_gene: TRBJ1-1
CDR3nt: TGTGCCAGCAGTCTCGCTCAGGGGACAGCTTTCTTT
CDR3aa: CASSLAQGTAFF

abundance: many
v_gene: TRBV7-3
d_gene: TRBD2
j_gene: TRBJ2-1
CDR3nt: TGTGCCAGCAGCTTATTTGGCTTCGTTTCACTAGCGGGAAACTACAATGAGCAGTTCTTC
CDR3aa: CASSLFGFVSLAGNYNEQFF

abundance: NA
v_gene: TRBV10-1
d_gene: NA
j_gene: TRBJ1-5
CDR3nt: TGCGCCAGCAGGAGGGGGTTACCGGTCAATCAGCCCCAGCATTTT
CDR3aa: CASRRGLPVNQPQHF

abundance: few
v_gene: TRBV3-1
d_gene: NA
j_gene: TRBJ1-4
CDR3nt: TGTGCCAGCAGCCATTTCCAGCAGAATGAAAAACTGTTTTTT
CDR3aa: CASSHFQQNEKLFF

abundance: many
v_gene: TRBV28
d_gene: NA
j_gene: TRBJ1-1
CDR3nt: TGTGCCAGCAGTCCTAGACAGGCCGGCACTGAAGCTTTCTTT
CDR3aa: CASSPRQAGTEAFF

abundance: many
v_gene: TRBV20-1
d_gene: NA
j_gene: TRBJ1-1
CDR3nt: TGCAGTGCTAGAGGAATGGTGGACACTGAAGCTTTCTTT
CDR3aa: CSARGMVDTEAFF

abundance: many
v_gene: TRBV7-8
d_gene: NA
j_gene: TRBJ2-1
CDR3nt: TGTGCCAGCAGCTCAAATCGGGGCCCTCACTATGAGCAGTTCTTC
CDR3aa: CASSSNRGPHYEQFF